A single sample is the source of the 21 T cell receptor beta chains below, sequenced in a study of blood T cell repertoires in COVID-19. The data were produced by immunoSEQ multiplex PCR, yet TCRdb's version contains in-frame clones alone and is incomplete. This table has around 500,000 clones, 80% to 90% appearing once. The sample consisted of peripheral blood. These receptors were taken from a human donor in a cohort sampled during active COVID-19.

This sequence joins TRBV5-8 and TRBJ2-3; 7 bases align to TRBD2. The V segment lost 5 bases and the J segment 3 bases; nucleotides outside the gene matches: 0. The CDR3 totals 12 residues. Germline V gene sequence: CDR1 SGHTS, CDR2 YDEGEE. In DNA, the CDR3 is TGTGCCAGCAGGCGGGAGACAGATACGCAGTATTTT. Protein: CASRRETDTQYF. Filled out from reference TRBV5-8 and TRBJ2-3, the complete variable domain reads EAGVTQSPTHLIKTRGQQATLRCSPISGHTSVYWYQQALGLGLQFLLWYDEGEERNRGNFPPRFSGRQFPNYSSELNVNALELEDSALYLCASRRETDTQYFGPGTRLTVL.

CDR3 sequence: CASLRRERTGELFF. CDR3 in DNA: TGTGCCAGCCTCCGTCGGGAGCGGACCGGGGAGCTGTTTTTT. The genes are TRBV2 and TRBJ2-2; a possible D gene is TRBD2 (6 bases). Between the trimmed V and J ends, which lost 8 bases and 5 bases, there was a span of 15 bases. The germline V gene has CDR1 SNHLY and CDR2 FYNNEI. CDR3 length equals 14 residues.

This clone came up a few times. The genes are TRBV7-2 and TRBJ1-4; maybe TRBD1 (5 bases). This CDR3 is 14 amino acids long. Germline values: CDR1 SGHTA, CDR2 FQGNSA. V was trimmed by 3 bases and J by 4 bases, leaving 9 bases between them. CDR3 bases: TGTGCCAGCAGCTTCGACAGCTATAATGAAAAACTGTTTTTT. Translating it yields CASSFDSYNEKLFF.

The chain links TRBV18 to TRBJ2-7; perhaps TRBD1 as D (6 bases). This CDR3 is 14 amino acids long. V lost 5 bases and J 0 bases, leaving 11 bases between the germline ends. Germline V gene sequence: CDR1 KGHSH, CDR2 LQKENI. In DNA form, the CDR3 reads TGTGCCAGCTCAACCGGACAGAACTCCTACGAGCAGTACTTC. It specifies CASSTGQNSYEQYF.

This chain joins TRBV4-2 and TRBJ2-5; TRBD2 agrees at 11 bases. Germline lookup yields CDR1 LGHNA and CDR2 YNFKEQ. V lost 0 bases to trimming and J lost 2 bases; unmatched junction nucleotides: 5. The CDR3 extends over 17 amino acids. The CDR3 here is CASSQERTSGPQETQYF. The DNA for the CDR3 is TGTGCCAGCAGCCAAGAAAGGACTAGCGGGCCTCAAGAGACCCAGTACTTC.

The chain has TRBV18 and TRBJ1-4; D uncertain. Looked up from germline, CDR1 is KGHSH and CDR2 is LQKENI. Trimming took 3 bases from V and 4 from J, leaving 15 bases between them. This CDR3 region has 16 residues. The CDR3 bases are TGTGCCAGCTCACCCCTCCCCCCGGGAGATAATGAAAAACTGTTTTTT. Residues: CASSPLPPGDNEKLFF. Variable domain in full (rest from reference TRBV18 and TRBJ1-4): NAGVMQNPRHLVRRRGQEARLRCSPMKGHSHVYWYRQLPEEGLKFMVYLQKENIIDESGMPKERFSAEFPKEGPSILRIQQVVRGDSAAYFCASSPLPPGDNEKLFFGSGTQLSVL.

CDR3 sequence reads: CSVDQAGVYNEQFF. CDR3 sequence (DNA): TGCAGCGTTGATCAAGCGGGAGTCTATAATGAGCAGTTCTTC. The rearrangement links TRBV29-1 to TRBJ2-1; TRBD2 matches at 8 bases. This CDR3 spans 14 amino acids. Germline CDR1 reads SQVTM; CDR2 reads ANQGSEA. The ends lost 3 bases at V and 7 bases at J; junction bases unmatched: 8.

The V gene is TRBV28, the J gene TRBJ2-7, with 7 bases lining up with TRBD2. Germline values: CDR1 MDHEN, CDR2 SYDVKM. V was pared by 4 bases and J by 6 bases, with 9 bases of the junction left unmatched. CDR3 size: 14 residues. Here the CDR3 reads CASSSRDYKFEQYF. The CDR3 DNA sequence: TGTGCCAGCAGTTCCCGGGACTATAAGTTCGAGCAGTACTTC.

V is TRBV5-1 and J is TRBJ1-2; no clear D gene. Germline values: CDR1 SGHRS, CDR2 YFSETQ. V lost 4 bases, J lost 4 bases, and 14 bases lay in between. The CDR3 spans 14 residues. The CDR3 loop is CASSERSAGYGYTF. The CDR3 DNA reads as TGCGCCAGCAGCGAGAGGTCCGCGGGCTATGGCTACACCTTC. The variable domain in full, completed from reference TRBV5-1 and TRBJ1-2, reads KAGVTQTPRYLIKTRGQQVTLSCSPISGHRSVSWYQQTPGQGLQFLFEYFSETQRNKGNFPGRFSGRQFSNSRSEMNVSTLELGDSALYLCASSERSAGYGYTFGSGTRLTVV.

The rearrangement uses TRBV6-2 or TRBV6-3 and TRBJ2-3; 11 bases align to TRBD2. CDR1 and CDR2 (germline): MNHEY, SVGEGT. The CDR3 loop spans 20 amino acids. After removal of 0 bases from V and 2 bases from J, the junction contained 13 bases not matched to a gene. CDR3 sequence: CASSYSRSTSGTIPTDTQYF. CDR3 nucleotide sequence: TGTGCCAGCAGTTACTCGAGATCGACTAGCGGGACCATACCCACAGATACGCAGTATTTT.

This clone was observed a handful of times. CDR3 nucleotide sequence: TGTGCCAGCAGCCAAGCTCGAAGGGGGGGCTACGAGCAGTACTTC. This encodes CASSQARRGGYEQYF. J is TRBJ2-7 and V is TRBV3-1 (or the pseudogene TRBV3-2); a weak D match, TRBD2 (7 bases). V was shortened by 1 base and J by 3 bases, with 13 bases between the two germline ends. The CDR3 is made up of 15 amino acids. Germline V gives CDR1 LGHDT, CDR2 YNNKEL (reference sequence).

The chain couples TRBV9 to TRBJ2-3, with TRBD2 matching over 7 bases. This CDR3 has 14 amino acids. Germline V gene lookup returns CDR1 SGDLS and CDR2 YYNGEE. V lost 3 bases, J lost 6 bases, and 7 bases stayed unmatched. CDR3: CASSAGEGRDTQYF. CDR3 nucleotides: TGTGCCAGCAGCGCCGGGGAGGGGAGGGATACGCAGTATTTT.

The V and J genes are TRBV11-2 and TRBJ2-7, with a possible D match to TRBD1 (5 bases). The CDR3 contains 13 residues. Trimming pared 2 bases from V and 6 bases from J, leaving 11 bases between. CDR1 is SGHAT and CDR2 is FQNNGV in the germline V gene. The CDR3 region is CASSLTRVGEQYF. Written as DNA, the CDR3 is TGTGCCAGCAGCTTAACCAGGGTGGGCGAGCAGTACTTC. The whole variable domain, remainder taken from reference TRBV11-2 and TRBJ2-7, is EAGVAQSPRYKIIEKRQSVAFWCNPISGHATLYWYQQILGQGPKLLIQFQNNGVVDDSQLPKDRFSAERLKGVDSTLKIQPAKLEDSAVYLCASSLTRVGEQYFGPGTRLTVT.

The chain joins TRBV30 to TRBJ2-7; maybe TRBD1 (5 bases). Per the germline V gene, CDR1 is GTSNPN and CDR2 is SVGIG (reference sequence). This CDR3 comprises 11 residues. V lost 3 bases, J lost 7 bases, and 10 bases lay in between. The CDR3 nucleotides read TGTGCCTGGAGCGCTGGGGCAGAGCAGTACTTC. Translation: CAWSAGAEQYF.

V gene TRBV19 combines with J gene TRBJ1-2, with D hard to call. V was clipped by 2 bases and J by 1 base, with 11 bases between them. Looked up from germline, CDR1 is LNHDA and CDR2 is SQIVND (reference sequence). The CDR3 has 15 amino acids. CDR3 residues: CASSINSNVNYGYTF. The CDR3 DNA is TGTGCCAGTAGTATAAACAGCAACGTTAACTATGGCTACACCTTC.

The V and J genes are TRBV5-1 and TRBJ2-1; D unclear. This CDR3 has 14 residues. CDR1 and CDR2 (germline): SGHRS, YFSETQ. The ends were cut back, 4 bases at V and 9 bases at J, with 17 bases in the middle. CDR3 nucleotides: TGCGCCAGCAGCCCCTCGTCCGGAGTCGGTGAGCAGTTCTTC. It yields the protein CASSPSSGVGEQFF.

In its sample, this clone was seen once. This chain connects TRBV18 to TRBJ2-7, with a tentative D call TRBD1 (5 bases). V lost 3 bases, J lost 3 bases, and 12 bases lay in between. There are 14 residues in the CDR3. The germline gives CDR1 KGHSH, CDR2 LQKENI. The CDR3 loop reads CASSPGAEYYEQYF. CDR3 nucleotides: TGTGCCAGCTCACCTGGGGCAGAATACTACGAGCAGTACTTC.

The chain couples TRBV28 to TRBJ1-2, with 10 nucleotides matching TRBD1. Germline V gene data show CDR1 as MDHEN and CDR2 as SYDVKM. The CDR3 runs 14 residues. V dropped 6 bases and J dropped 4; count of bases not matched to a gene: 5. In DNA, the CDR3 is TGTGCCAGCAGGCCGGGACAGGGGAGCTATGGCTACACCTTC. Its translation: CASRPGQGSYGYTF.

The chain has TRBV5-4 and TRBJ1-2; 7 nucleotides agree with TRBD1. The CDR3 covers 15 residues. With 5 bases clipped from V and 8 bases from J, the junction kept 15 bases outside the gene matches. Germline V gene lookup returns CDR1 SGHNT and CDR2 YYREEE (reference sequence). The CDR3 DNA reads TGTGCCAGCAGTTTATTAGAGACAGGGAGAGGCGGCTACACCTTC. Residues: CASSLLETGRGGYTF.

This clone was picked up a small number of times. This sequence joins TRBV7-2 and TRBJ2-1, with TRBD2 matching over 9 bases. Germline CDR1 reads SGHTA; CDR2 reads FQGNSA. CDR3 length: 16 amino acids. V dropped 1 base and J dropped 5; count of bases not matched to a gene: 6. CDR3: CASSLEASGVNNEQFF. CDR3 bases: TGTGCCAGCAGCTTAGAGGCTAGCGGGGTAAACAATGAGCAGTTCTTC.

This clone has just one count. The chain combines TRBV20-1 with TRBJ1-1; D gene ambiguous. The germline gives CDR1 DFQATT, CDR2 SNEGSKA (reference sequence). The CDR3 spans 13 residues. Trimming pared 3 bases from V and 1 base from J, leaving 9 bases between. CDR3 nucleotides: TGCAGTGCTAGTTTCACGGGGAACACTGAAGCTTTCTTT. Its translation: CSASFTGNTEAFF.